The clone carrying this T cell receptor beta chain showed up just once. Its antigen is still unknown. The CDR3 is made up of 13 amino acids. Germline V gene lookup returns CDR1 MRHNA and CDR2 SNTAGT. V lost 0 bases to trimming and J lost 6 bases, with 5 bases between them. This sample was taken from a study of PD-1 blockade in classical Hodgkin lymphoma. Study-wide context: Nivolumab dosing for patients was 3 mg/kg, administered intravenously every 2 weeks. Overall study findings and caveats: Repertoires differed for reasons still undefined, possibly disease activity or prior therapy. By cycle point C4D1, TCR diversity had risen significantly in CD4+ cells (but not CD8+ cells). The study found complete responders had baseline diversity similar to newly diagnosed patients.

Generated by immunoSEQ multiplex PCR, the TCRdb table keeps only in-frame clones and is missing some. The data contain tens of thousands of clones, around three quarters of them singletons. Every patient had relapsed following autologous stem cell transplantation, and cohorts differed in brentuximab vedotin exposure. The clonotype comes from a human donor with classical Hodgkin lymphoma. The input for sequencing was peripheral blood mononuclear cells (PBMCs), taken before the second cycle of nivolumab. The chain couples TRBV6-4 to TRBJ2-2, with D hard to call. The CDR3 sequence: CASSDSSSGELFF. The CDR3, as DNA: TGTGCCAGCAGTGACTCGTCCTCCGGGGAGCTGTTTTTT.